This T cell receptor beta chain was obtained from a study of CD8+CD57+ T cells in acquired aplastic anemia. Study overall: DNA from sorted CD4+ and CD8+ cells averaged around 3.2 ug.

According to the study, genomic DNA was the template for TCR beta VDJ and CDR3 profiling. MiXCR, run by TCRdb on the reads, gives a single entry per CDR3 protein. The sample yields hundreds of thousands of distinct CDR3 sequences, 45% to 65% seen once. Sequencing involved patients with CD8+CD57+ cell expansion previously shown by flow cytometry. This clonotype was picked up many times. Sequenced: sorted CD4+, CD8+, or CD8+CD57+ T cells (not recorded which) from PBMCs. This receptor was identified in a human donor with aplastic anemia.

CDR3 DNA: TGTGCCAGCAGCTTGGCGGTTCAAGAGACCCAGTACTTC. Protein product: CASSLAVQETQYF. The chain joins TRBV5-5 to TRBJ2-5; D is undetermined. This CDR3 comprises 13 residues. V lost 0 bases, J lost 2 bases, and 5 bases lay in between. Germline lookup yields CDR1 SGHKS and CDR2 YYEKEE (reference sequence).